This record looks at one T cell receptor beta chain sequence and its context. The antigen is unknown. These data are taken from a study of cytomegalovirus exposure and HLA in healthy donors. About the research overall: Early released data had tens of millions of unique TCRs, all coming from HLA-typed donors. General observations from the study: V- and J-gene trimming in TCR beta was tied to a missense DCLRE1C variant by an analysis performed later. High sensitivity and specificity were reportedly achieved when the classifier diagnosed cytomegalovirus status. The study labeled 164 TCR beta chains cytomegalovirus-associated.

Germline V gene sequence: CDR1 SQVTM, CDR2 ANQGSEA. CDR3 size: 15 residues. Losses at the gene ends were 4 bases for V and 5 bases for J; bases not matched to a gene: 13. 60 Vbeta and 13 Jbeta primers were used in PCR. Data came from immunoSEQ multiplex PCR; TCRdb stores just in-frame clones and leaves some out. The top ten hold approximately 3.8% of the sample, which has some 200,000 clones, 65% to 85% seen once. Specimen: PBMCs. This chain uses TRBV29-1 with TRBJ2-5, with 7 bases lining up with TRBD2. The source is a man aged 50 or older in good health and CMV-seronegative. CDR3 sequence reads: CSVVLFGGGWETQYF. CDR3 DNA: TGCAGCGTTGTTCTTTTTGGGGGAGGGTGGGAGACCCAGTACTTC.